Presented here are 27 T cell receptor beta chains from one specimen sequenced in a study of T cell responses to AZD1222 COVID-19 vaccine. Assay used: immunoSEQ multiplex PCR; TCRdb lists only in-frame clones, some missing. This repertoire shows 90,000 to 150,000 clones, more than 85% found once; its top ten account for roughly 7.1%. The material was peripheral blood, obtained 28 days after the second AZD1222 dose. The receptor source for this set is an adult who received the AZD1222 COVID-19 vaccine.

The CDR3 spells CASSRSIHVNTEAFF. CDR3 nucleotides: TGTGCCAGCAGCCGATCTATACACGTCAACACTGAAGCTTTCTTT. V gene TRBV3-1 (or the pseudogene TRBV3-2) combines with J gene TRBJ1-1; D unclear. The V end lost 4 bases, the J end lost 2 bases, and 14 bases lay between the germline ends. Germline loops: CDR1 LGHDT, CDR2 YNNKEL (reference sequence). The CDR3 extends over 15 amino acids.

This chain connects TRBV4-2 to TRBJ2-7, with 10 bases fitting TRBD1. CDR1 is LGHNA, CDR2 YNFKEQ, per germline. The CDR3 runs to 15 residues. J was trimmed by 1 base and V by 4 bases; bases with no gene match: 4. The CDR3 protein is CASSLGQGISYEQYF. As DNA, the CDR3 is TGTGCCAGCAGCCTGGGACAGGGGATTTCCTACGAGCAGTACTTC.

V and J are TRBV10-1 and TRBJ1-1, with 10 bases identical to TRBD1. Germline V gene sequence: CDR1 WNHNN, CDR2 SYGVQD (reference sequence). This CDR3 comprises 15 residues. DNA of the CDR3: TGCGCTGGAGGGGGACAGGGGTGTTTAAGCACTGAAGCTTTCTTT. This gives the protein CAGGGQGCLSTEAFF.

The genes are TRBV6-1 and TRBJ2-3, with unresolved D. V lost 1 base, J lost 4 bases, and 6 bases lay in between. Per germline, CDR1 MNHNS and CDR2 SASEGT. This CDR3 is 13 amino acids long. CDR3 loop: CASSEERADTQYF. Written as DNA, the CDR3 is TGTGCCAGCAGTGAAGAACGAGCAGATACGCAGTATTTT.

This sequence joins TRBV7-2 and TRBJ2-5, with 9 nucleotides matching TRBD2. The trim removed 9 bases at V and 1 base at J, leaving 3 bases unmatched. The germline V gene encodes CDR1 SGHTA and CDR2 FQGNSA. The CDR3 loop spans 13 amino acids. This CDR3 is CASSGGLQETQYF. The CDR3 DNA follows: TGTGCCAGTAGCGGGGGCCTCCAAGAGACCCAGTACTTC.

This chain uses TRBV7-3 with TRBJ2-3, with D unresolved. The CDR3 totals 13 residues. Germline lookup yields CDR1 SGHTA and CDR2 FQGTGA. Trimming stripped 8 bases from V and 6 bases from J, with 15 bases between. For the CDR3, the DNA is TGTGCCAGCTCGAGAGAGGTTTTGGATACGCAGTATTTT. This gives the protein CASSREVLDTQYF.

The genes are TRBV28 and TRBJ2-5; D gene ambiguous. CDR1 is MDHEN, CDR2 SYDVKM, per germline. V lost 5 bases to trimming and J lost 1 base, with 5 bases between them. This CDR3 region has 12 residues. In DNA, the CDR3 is TGTGCCAGCAGTCGCTTCCAAGAGACCCAGTACTTC. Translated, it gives CASSRFQETQYF.

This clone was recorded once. Here the CDR3 DNA reads TGCGCCAGCAGCCCAGGGGTGGGGTCCTATAATTCACCCCTCCACTTT. Protein product: CASSPGVGSYNSPLHF. The chain joins TRBV5-1 to TRBJ1-6; TRBD1 is a possible D gene (6 bases). Trimming took off 4 bases at V and 1 base at J, with 12 bases between the two ends. CDR1 is SGHRS, CDR2 YFSETQ, per germline. The CDR3 contains 16 residues. The complete variable domain, with remaining parts taken from reference TRBV5-1 and TRBJ1-6, reads KAGVTQTPRYLIKTRGQQVTLSCSPISGHRSVSWYQQTPGQGLQFLFEYFSETQRNKGNFPGRFSGRQFSNSRSEMNVSTLELGDSALYLCASSPGVGSYNSPLHFGNGTRLTVT.

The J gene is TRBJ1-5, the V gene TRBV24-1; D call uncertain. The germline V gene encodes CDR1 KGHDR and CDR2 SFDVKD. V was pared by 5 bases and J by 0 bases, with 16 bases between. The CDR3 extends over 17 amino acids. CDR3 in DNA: TGTGCCACCAGTGCCCGTCGAGGCAGCTCTAGCAATCAGCCCCAGCATTTT. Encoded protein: CATSARRGSSSNQPQHF.

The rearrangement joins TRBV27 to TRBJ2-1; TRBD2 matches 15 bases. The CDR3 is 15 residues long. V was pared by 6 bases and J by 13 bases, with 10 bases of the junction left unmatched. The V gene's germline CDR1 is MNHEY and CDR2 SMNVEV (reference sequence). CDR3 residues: CASSHRTSGRAVQFF. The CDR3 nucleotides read TGTGCCAGCAGCCATCGGACTAGCGGGAGGGCCGTACAGTTCTTC.

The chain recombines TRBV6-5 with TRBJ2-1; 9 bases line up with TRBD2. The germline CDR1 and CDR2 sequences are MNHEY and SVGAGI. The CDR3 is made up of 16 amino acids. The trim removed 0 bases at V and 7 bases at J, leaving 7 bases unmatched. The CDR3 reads CASSYSISSGNNEQFF. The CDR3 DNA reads TGTGCCAGCAGTTACTCGATCTCTAGCGGGAATAATGAGCAGTTCTTC.

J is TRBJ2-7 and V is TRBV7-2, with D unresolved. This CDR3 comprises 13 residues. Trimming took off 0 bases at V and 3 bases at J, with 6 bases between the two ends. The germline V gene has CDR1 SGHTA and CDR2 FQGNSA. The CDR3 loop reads CASSLADIYEQYF. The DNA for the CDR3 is TGTGCCAGCAGCTTAGCGGATATCTACGAGCAGTACTTC.

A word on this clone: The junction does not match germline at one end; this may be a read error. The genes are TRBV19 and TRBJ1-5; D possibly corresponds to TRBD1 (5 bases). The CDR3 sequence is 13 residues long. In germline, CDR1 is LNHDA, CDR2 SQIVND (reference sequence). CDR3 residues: CASSPNLRDLRSF. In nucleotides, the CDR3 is TGTGCCAGTAGTCCCAATCTCCGGGACCTTCGGAGTTTT.

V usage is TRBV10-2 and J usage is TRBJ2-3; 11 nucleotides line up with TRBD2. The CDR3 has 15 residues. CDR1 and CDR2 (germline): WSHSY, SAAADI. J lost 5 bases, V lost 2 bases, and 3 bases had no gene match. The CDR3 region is CASSETSGSEDTQYF. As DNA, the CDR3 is TGCGCCAGCAGTGAGACTAGCGGGAGCGAAGATACGCAGTATTTT.

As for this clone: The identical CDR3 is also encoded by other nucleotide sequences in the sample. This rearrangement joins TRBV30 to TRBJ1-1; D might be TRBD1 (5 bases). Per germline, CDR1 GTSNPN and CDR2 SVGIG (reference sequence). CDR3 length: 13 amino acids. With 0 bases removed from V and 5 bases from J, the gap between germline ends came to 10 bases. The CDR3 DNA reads TGTGCCTGGAGTGTTGGGGGTTGGACTGAAGCTTTCTTT. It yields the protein CAWSVGGWTEAFF. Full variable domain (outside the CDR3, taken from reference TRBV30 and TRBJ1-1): SQTIHQWPATLVQPVGSPLSLECTVEGTSNPNLYWYRQAAGRGLQLLFYSVGIGQISSEVPQNLSASRPQDRQFILSSKKLLLSDSGFYLCAWSVGGWTEAFFGQGTRLTVV.

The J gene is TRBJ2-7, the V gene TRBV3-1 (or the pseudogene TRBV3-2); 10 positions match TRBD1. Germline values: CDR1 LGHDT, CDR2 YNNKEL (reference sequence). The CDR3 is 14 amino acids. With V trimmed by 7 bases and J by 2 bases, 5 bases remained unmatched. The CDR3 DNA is TGTGCCAGCACCTCCGGGACAGGGGCCTACGAGCAGTACTTC. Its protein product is CASTSGTGAYEQYF.

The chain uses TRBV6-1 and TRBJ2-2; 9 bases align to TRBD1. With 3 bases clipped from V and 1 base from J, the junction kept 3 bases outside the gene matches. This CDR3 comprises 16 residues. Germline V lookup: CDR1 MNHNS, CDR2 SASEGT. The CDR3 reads CASSEKGQGNTGELFF. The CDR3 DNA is TGTGCCAGCAGTGAGAAGGGACAGGGGAACACCGGGGAGCTGTTTTTT.

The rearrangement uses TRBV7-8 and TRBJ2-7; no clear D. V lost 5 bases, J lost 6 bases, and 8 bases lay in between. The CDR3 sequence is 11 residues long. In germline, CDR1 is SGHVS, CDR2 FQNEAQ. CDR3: CASSPFGEQYF. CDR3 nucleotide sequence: TGTGCCAGCAGCCCCTTTGGCGAGCAGTACTTC. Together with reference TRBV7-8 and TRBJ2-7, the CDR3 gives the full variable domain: GAGVSQSPRYKVAKRGQDVALRCDPISGHVSLFWYQQALGQGPEFLTYFQNEAQLDKSGLPSDRFFAERPEGSVSTLKIQRTQQEDSAVYLCASSPFGEQYFGPGTRLTVT.

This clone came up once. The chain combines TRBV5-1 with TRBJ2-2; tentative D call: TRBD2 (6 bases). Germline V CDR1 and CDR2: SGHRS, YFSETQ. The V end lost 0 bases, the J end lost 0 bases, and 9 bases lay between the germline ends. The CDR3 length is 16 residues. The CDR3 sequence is CASSLARGTNTGELFF. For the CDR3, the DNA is TGCGCCAGCAGCTTGGCACGGGGGACGAACACCGGGGAGCTGTTTTTT.

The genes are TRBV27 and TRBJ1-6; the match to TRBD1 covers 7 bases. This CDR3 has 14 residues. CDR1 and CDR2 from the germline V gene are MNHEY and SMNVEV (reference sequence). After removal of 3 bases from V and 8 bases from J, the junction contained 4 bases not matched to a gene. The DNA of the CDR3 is TGTGCCAGCAGTTTTGGGACAGCCGATTCACCCCTCCACTTT. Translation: CASSFGTADSPLHF.

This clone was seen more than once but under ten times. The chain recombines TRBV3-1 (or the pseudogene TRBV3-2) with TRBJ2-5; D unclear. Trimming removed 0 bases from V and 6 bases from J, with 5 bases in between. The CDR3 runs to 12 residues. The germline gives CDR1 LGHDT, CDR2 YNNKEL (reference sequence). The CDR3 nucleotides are TGTGCCAGCAGCCAAGATAAGAAGACCCAGTACTTC. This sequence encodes CASSQDKKTQYF.

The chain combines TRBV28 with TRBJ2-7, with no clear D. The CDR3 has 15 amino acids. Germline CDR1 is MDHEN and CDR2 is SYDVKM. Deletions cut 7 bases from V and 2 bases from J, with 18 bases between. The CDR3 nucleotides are TGTGCCAGCACAGAGGAACGGGCAGTAACCTACGAGCAGTACTTC. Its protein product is CASTEERAVTYEQYF.

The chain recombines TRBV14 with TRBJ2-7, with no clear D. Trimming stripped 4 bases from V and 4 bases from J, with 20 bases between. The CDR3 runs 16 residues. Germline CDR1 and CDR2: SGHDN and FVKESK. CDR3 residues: CASSPIRFGESYEQYF. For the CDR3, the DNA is TGTGCCAGCAGCCCGATCCGATTTGGAGAGTCATACGAGCAGTACTTC. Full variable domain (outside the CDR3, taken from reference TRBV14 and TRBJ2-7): EAGVTQFPSHSVIEKGQTVTLRCDPISGHDNLYWYRRVMGKEIKFLLHFVKESKQDESGMPNNRFLAERTGGTYSTLKVQPAELEDSGVYFCASSPIRFGESYEQYFGPGTRLTVT.

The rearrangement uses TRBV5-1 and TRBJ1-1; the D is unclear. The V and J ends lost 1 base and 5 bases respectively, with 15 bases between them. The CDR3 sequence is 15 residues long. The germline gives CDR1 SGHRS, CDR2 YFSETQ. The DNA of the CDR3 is TGCGCCAGCAGCTTGCTGGCCGGAGGTCGAACTGAAGCTTTCTTT. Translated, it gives CASSLLAGGRTEAFF.

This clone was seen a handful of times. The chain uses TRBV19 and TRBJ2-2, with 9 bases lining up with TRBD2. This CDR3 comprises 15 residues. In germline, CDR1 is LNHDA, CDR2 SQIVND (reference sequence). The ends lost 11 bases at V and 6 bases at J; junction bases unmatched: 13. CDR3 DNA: TGTGCCGCTAGGGCGAGTAGCGGGAGCCCCGGGGAGCTGTTTTTT. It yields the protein CAARASSGSPGELFF.

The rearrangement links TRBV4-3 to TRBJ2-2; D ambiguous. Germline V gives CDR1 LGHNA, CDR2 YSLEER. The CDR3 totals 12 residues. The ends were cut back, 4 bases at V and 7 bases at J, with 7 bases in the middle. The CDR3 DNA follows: TGCGCCAGCAGCCCCTCGGACGGGGAGCTGTTTTTT. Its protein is CASSPSDGELFF.

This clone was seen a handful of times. The CDR3 coding sequence is TGTGCCAGCAGTGAAGAGGCCAGGGCAGGGATTGTGACCAAAAACATTCAGTACTTC. Translated, it gives CASSEEARAGIVTKNIQYF. This chain uses TRBV6-1 with TRBJ2-4, with D possibly TRBD1 on 5 matching bases. CDR3 length: 19 residues. V shed 1 base and J shed 2 bases, with 21 bases lying between them. From germline, CDR1 is MNHNS and CDR2 SASEGT.